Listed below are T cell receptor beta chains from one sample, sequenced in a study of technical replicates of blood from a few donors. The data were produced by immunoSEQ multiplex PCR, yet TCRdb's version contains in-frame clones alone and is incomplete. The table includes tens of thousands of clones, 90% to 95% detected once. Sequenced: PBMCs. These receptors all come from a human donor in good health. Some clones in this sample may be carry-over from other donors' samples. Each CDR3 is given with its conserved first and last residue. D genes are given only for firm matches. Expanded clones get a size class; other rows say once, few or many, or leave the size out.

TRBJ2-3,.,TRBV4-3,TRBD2,TGCGCCAGCAGCCAAGAGGCTAGCGGGAAGACTAGCACAGATACGCAGTATTTT,CASSQEASGKTSTDTQYF
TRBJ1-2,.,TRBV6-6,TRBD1,TGTGCCAGCAGTTATCAAAGCTGGACAGGGATTGATGGCTACACCTTC,CASSYQSWTGIDGYTF
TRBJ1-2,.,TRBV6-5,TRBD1,TGTGCCAGCAGTGGAAACGGACAGGGTCGCTACACCTTC,CASSGNGQGRYTF
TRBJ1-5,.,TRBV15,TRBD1,TGTGCCACCAGCAGAGGACAGGGGACGACCCCCCAGCATTTT,CATSRGQGTTPQHF
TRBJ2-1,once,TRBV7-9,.,TGTGCCAGCAGCTTAGATCCCCACGGTGAGCAGTTCTTC,CASSLDPHGEQFF
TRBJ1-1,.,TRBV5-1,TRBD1,TGCGCCAGCAGCCCCGGGACAGGGAAGGGAAACACTGAAGCTTTCTTT,CASSPGTGKGNTEAFF
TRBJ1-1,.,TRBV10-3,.,TGTGCCATCAGTGAGTCCGGGGGATCGGGCACTGAAGCTTTCTTT,CAISESGGSGTEAFF
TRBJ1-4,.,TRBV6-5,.,TGTGCCAGCAGTTACTCGCAACTCCCTAATGAAAAACTGTTTTTT,CASSYSQLPNEKLFF
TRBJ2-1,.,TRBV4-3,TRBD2,TGCGCCAGCAGCCAAGATACGGGGGGGTACAATGAGCAGTTCTTC,CASSQDTGGYNEQFF
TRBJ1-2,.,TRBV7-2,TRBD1,TGTGCCAGCAGCTTAGAAGCTCGGTTAGGGGGCGGGAACTATGGCTACACCTTC,CASSLEARLGGGNYGYTF
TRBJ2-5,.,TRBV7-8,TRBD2,TGTGCCAGTAGAGGGGTTTACGGGGGGGCTCGAGAGACCCAGTACTTC,CASRGVYGGARETQYF
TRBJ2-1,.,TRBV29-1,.,TGCAGCGTCTGGGGAGGTCAGGCCCAATACAATGAGCAGTTCTTC,CSVWGGQAQYNEQFF
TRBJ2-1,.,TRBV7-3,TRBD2,TGTGCCAGCAGCCAAGCGGGGGGGCCTGAGCAGTTCTTC,CASSQAGGPEQFF
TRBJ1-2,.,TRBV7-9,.,TGTGCCAGCAGCCATTCGACGGGGGAGGACACCTTC,CASSHSTGEDTF
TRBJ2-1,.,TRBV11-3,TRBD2,TGTGCCAGCAGCCCTGGGTGGCGGGAGGGTCAGGGTGAGCAGTTCTTC,CASSPGWREGQGEQFF
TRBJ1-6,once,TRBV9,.,TGTGCCAGCAGCGGGCAACAGGGTAATAATTCACCCCTCCACTTT,CASSGQQGNNSPLHF
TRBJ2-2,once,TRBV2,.,TGTGCCAGCGTCGCGAACACCGGGGAGCTGTTTTTT,CASVANTGELFF
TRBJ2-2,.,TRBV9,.,TGTGCCAGCACCAAAACAGGCCAGGGCACCGGGGAGCTGTTTTTT,CASTKTGQGTGELFF
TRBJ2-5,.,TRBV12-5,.,TGTGCTAGTGGTTTATCCCCTCAAGAGACCCAGTACTTC,CASGLSPQETQYF